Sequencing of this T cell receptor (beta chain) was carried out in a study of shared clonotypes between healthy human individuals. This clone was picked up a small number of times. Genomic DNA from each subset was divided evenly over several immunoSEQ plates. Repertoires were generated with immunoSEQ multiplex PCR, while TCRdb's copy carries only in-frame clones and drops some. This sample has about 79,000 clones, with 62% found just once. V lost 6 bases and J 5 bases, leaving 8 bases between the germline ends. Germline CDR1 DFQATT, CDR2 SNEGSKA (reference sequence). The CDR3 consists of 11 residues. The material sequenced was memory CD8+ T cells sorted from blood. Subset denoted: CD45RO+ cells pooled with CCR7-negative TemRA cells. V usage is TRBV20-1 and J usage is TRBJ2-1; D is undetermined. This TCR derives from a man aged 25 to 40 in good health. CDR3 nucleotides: TGCAGTGCCACGACCAACAATGAGCAGTTCTTC. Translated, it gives CSATTNNEQFF.